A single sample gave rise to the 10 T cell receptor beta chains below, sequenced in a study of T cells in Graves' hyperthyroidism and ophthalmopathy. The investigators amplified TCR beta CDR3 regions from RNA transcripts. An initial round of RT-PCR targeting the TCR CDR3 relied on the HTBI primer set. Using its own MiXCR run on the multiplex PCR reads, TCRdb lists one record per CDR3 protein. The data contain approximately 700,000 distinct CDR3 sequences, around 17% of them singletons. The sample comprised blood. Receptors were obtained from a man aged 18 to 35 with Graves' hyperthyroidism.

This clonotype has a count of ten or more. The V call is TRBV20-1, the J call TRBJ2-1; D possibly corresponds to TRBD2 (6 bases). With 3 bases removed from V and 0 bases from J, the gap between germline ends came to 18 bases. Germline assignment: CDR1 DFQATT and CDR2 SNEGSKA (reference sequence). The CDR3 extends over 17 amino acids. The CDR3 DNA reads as TGCAGTGCTAGTGGTCCTTCGCGGGAACTCTCCTACAATGAGCAGTTCTTC. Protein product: CSASGPSRELSYNEQFF.

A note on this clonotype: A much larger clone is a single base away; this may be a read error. CDR3 nucleotides: TGTGCCACTGCAGGGTTGGGTGGCTACACCTTC. It translates to CATAGLGGYTF. This chain joins TRBV28 and TRBJ1-2, with D perhaps TRBD1 (5 bases). This CDR3 comprises 11 residues. Germline lookup yields CDR1 MDHEN and CDR2 SYDVKM. The ends were cut back, 10 bases at V and 7 bases at J, with 13 bases in the middle.

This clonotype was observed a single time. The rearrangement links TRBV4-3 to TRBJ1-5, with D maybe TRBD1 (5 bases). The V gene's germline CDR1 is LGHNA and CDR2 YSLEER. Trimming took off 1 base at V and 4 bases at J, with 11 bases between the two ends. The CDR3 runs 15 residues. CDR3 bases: TGCGCCAGCAGCCAAGGGATTTGGGGGAATCAGCCCCAGCATTTT. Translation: CASSQGIWGNQPQHF.

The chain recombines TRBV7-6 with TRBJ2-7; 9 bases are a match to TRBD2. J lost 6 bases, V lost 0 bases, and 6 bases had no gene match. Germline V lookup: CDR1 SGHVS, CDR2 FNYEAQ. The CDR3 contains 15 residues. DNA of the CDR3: TGTGCCAGCAGCTTAGCGAACGCGGGAGGGGGCGAGCAGTACTTC. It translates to CASSLANAGGGEQYF.

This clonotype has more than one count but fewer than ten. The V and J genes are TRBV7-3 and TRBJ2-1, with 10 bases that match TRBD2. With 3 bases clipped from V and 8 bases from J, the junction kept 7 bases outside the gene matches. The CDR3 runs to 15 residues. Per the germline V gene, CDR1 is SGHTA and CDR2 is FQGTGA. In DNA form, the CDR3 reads TGTGCCAGCAGCTTTGCTAGCGGGAGAGGGGATGAGCAGTTCTTC. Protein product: CASSFASGRGDEQFF.

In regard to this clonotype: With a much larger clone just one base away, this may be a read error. This CDR3 reads CASLPDRGGNEQFF. CDR3 coding DNA: TGTGCCAGCTTACCCGATCGAGGGGGCAATGAGCAGTTCTTC. V gene TRBV18 combines with J gene TRBJ2-1; TRBD1 is a possible D gene (6 bases). The CDR3 spans 14 residues. V shed 7 bases and J shed 6 bases, with 16 bases lying between them. The germline CDR1 and CDR2 sequences are KGHSH and LQKENI.

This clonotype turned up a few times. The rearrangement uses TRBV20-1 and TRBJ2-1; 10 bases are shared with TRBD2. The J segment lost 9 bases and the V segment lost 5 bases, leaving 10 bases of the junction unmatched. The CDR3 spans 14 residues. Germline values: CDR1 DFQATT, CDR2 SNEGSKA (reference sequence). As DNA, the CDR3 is TGCAGTGCTGCTCTAGCGGGAGTATCGAGTGAGCAGTTCTTC. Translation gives CSAALAGVSSEQFF.

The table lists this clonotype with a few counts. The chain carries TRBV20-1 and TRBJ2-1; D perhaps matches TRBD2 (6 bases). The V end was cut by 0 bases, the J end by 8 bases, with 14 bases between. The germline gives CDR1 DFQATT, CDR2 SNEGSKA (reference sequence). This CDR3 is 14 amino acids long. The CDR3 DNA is TGCAGTGCTAGAGATATTGGCGGGACCTATGAGCAGTTCTTC. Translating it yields CSARDIGGTYEQFF.

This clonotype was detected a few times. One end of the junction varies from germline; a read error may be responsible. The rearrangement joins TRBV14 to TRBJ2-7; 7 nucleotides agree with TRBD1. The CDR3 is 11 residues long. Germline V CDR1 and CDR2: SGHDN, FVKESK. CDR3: CASSQADRINF. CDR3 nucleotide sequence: TGTGCCAGCAGCCAAGCGGACAGGATAAACTTC.

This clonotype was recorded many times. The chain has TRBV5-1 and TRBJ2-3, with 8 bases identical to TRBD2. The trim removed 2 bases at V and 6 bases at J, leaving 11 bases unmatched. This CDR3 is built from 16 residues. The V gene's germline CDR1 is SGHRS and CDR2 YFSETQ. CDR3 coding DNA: TGCGCCAGCAGCTTAACTAGCGGAGGGTCCGCGGATACGCAGTATTTT. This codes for CASSLTSGGSADTQYF.